The next 11 T cell receptor beta chains were all read from a single sample in a study of long-term antiretroviral therapy in people with HIV. Version v3.0 of the immunoSEQ assay was performed at survey level. The repertoire was sequenced with immunoSEQ multiplex PCR; TCRdb's copy has only in-frame clones and lacks some. This table holds about 16,000 clones, 81% found once. The sequences come from unsorted PBMCs, collected roughly 1.3 years before starting antiretroviral therapy. These receptors originate from a man aged 25-45 years with HIV.

The J gene is TRBJ2-1, the V gene TRBV27, with D unclear. Trimming took 4 bases from V and 2 from J, leaving 15 bases between them. Germline CDR1 reads MNHEY; CDR2 reads SMNVEV (reference sequence). CDR3 size: 16 residues. CDR3 nucleotide sequence: TGTGCCAGCAGTTACCAGTCCGGTAGAGCCTACAATGAGCAGTTCTTC. This encodes CASSYQSGRAYNEQFF.

This clone occurred a few times. The chain employs TRBV7-9 and TRBJ1-1; TRBD1 might be the D (5 bases). Deletions cut 3 bases from V and 0 bases from J, with 11 bases between. The CDR3 runs to 15 residues. Germline CDR1 SEHNR, CDR2 FQNEAQ (reference sequence). This CDR3 is CASSFPTGVNTEAFF. As DNA, the CDR3 is TGTGCCAGCAGCTTCCCTACGGGGGTGAACACTGAAGCTTTCTTT.

This chain links TRBV4-2 with TRBJ2-2; TRBD2 agrees at 7 bases. Germline loops: CDR1 LGHNA, CDR2 YNFKEQ. V shed 3 bases and J 5 bases; nucleotides not matched to a gene: 6. This CDR3 contains 15 residues. The CDR3 spells CASSQGGGLTGELFF. The CDR3 DNA reads TGTGCCAGCAGCCAGGGGGGAGGGCTTACCGGGGAGCTGTTTTTT.

The rearrangement joins TRBV7-4 to TRBJ2-7; D possibly corresponds to TRBD1 (6 bases). Germline V gives CDR1 SGHVT, CDR2 SQSDAQ. The V end was cut by 6 bases, the J end by 2 bases, with 11 bases between. The length of the CDR3 is 13 residues. The CDR3 is CASRQGHPYEQYF. DNA of the CDR3: TGTGCCAGCAGACAGGGACACCCCTACGAGCAGTACTTC.

The chain combines TRBV10-1 with TRBJ2-3, with TRBD2 matching 8 bases. The ends lost 8 bases at V and 5 bases at J; junction bases unmatched: 9. The CDR3 spans 14 residues. Per the germline V gene, CDR1 is WNHNN and CDR2 is SYGVQD (reference sequence). The CDR3 spells CASSRSGSLDTQYF. CDR3 DNA sequence: TGCGCCAGCTCACGGAGCGGGAGCTTAGATACGCAGTATTTT.

The V gene is TRBV28, the J gene TRBJ1-4; the D gene is possibly TRBD1 (5 bases). Trimming took off 4 bases at V and 8 bases at J, with 14 bases between the two ends. Germline CDR1 is MDHEN and CDR2 is SYDVKM. CDR3 size: 14 residues. The CDR3 reads CASSSMTEGEKLFF. The CDR3 coding sequence is TGTGCCAGCAGTTCTATGACAGAGGGGGAAAAACTGTTTTTT.

The chain couples TRBV27 to TRBJ2-2; weak D call: TRBD2 (6 bases). The germline V gene has CDR1 MNHEY and CDR2 SMNVEV (reference sequence). This CDR3 spans 16 amino acids. Between the trimmed V and J ends, which lost 4 bases and 5 bases, there was a span of 17 bases. CDR3 DNA: TGTGCCAGCAGTTCCCAGCTAGCGATAAAAACCGGGGAGCTGTTTTTT. It is translated as CASSSQLAIKTGELFF.

The J gene is TRBJ2-3, the V gene TRBV2; 7 bases fit TRBD2. The CDR3 covers 19 residues. Per germline, CDR1 SNHLY and CDR2 FYNNEI. The junction had 21 bases not matched to a gene; V was cut back by 3 bases and J by 6 bases. Written as DNA, the CDR3 is TGTGCCAGCAGTGATTTAACCGCGGGAGTTCAGAGGTGGTCTGATACGCAGTATTTT. Translation: CASSDLTAGVQRWSDTQYF.

This chain joins TRBV29-1 and TRBJ2-3; 7 bases line up with TRBD1. V trimming: 4 bases; J trimming: 5 bases; junction bases outside the gene matches: 3. Germline V gene sequence: CDR1 SQVTM, CDR2 ANQGSEA. This CDR3 is 12 amino acids long. CDR3 region: CSVGQGGDTQYF. In nucleotides, the CDR3 is TGCAGCGTTGGACAGGGTGGAGATACGCAGTATTTT.

CDR3 nucleotide sequence: TGTGCCAGCAGCTTAGGACAGGGGGAAAACACTGAAGCTTTCTTT. Translation: CASSLGQGENTEAFF. This chain links TRBV7-9 with TRBJ1-1; 9 positions match TRBD1. CDR3 length: 15 amino acids. The V gene's germline CDR1 is SEHNR and CDR2 FQNEAQ (reference sequence). Losses at the gene ends were 1 base for V and 2 bases for J; bases not matched to a gene: 2.

The rearrangement links TRBV11-2 to TRBJ1-1; D is ambiguous. V dropped 1 base and J dropped 6 bases, with 6 bases sitting between them. Germline V gene data show CDR1 as SGHAT and CDR2 as FQNNGV. This CDR3 is built from 12 residues. CDR3 protein: CASSLGVSEAFF. The CDR3 coding sequence is TGTGCCAGCAGCTTAGGGGTATCTGAAGCTTTCTTT.